The clone carrying this TCR beta chain occurred many times. Its target is unknown. This sample's time point: patch test 1, 2 weeks after DPC sensitization. Sample treatment: therapeutic diphenylcyclopropenone sensitization with weekly scalp DPC. Unfractionated whole blood was the source of the extracted total RNA. Alopecia patients, 18 to 70 years old and DPC-suitable, served as donors. TCRdb called the RACE reads again in MiXCR, with one record for every CDR3 protein. The data hold 40,000 to 50,000 distinct CDR3 sequences, with 3% to 4% observed a single time. This entry is derived from a study of human T cells and chemical hapten exposure. General observations from the study: Versus controls, expanded TCRs had significantly more large CDR3 similarity clusters.

This TCR came from a man aged 50 to 59 with alopecia areata. Some clones in this sample may be carry-over from other donors' samples. Specimen: whole blood, collected in connection with sensitization to the hapten diphenylcyclopropenone (DPC).

The chain's CDR3 is CSARDSGTSIFDEQFF. The CDR3, as DNA: TGCAGTGCTAGAGATTCCGGGACTAGTATATTCGATGAGCAGTTCTTC. This rearrangement joins TRBV20-1 to TRBJ2-1, with 8 bases matching TRBD2. With V trimmed by 0 bases and J by 8 bases, 12 bases remained unmatched. Germline CDR1 reads DFQATT; CDR2 reads SNEGSKA (reference sequence). CDR3 length equals 16 residues.